Listed below are T cell receptor beta chains from one sample, sequenced in a study of cytomegalovirus exposure and HLA in healthy donors. Sequenced by immunoSEQ multiplex PCR; TCRdb stores in-frame clones only, minus some. The data contain 200,000 to 250,000 clones, 65% to 85% of them singletons. Material: PBMCs. The receptors here all came from a boy aged 2 to 10 in good health and CMV-seronegative. The CDR3 runs from the conserved cysteine through the conserved F or W. Some rows have no size entry. The others give once, few or many, or a class for an expanded clone.

v_call	j_call	clone_size	cdr3_aa
TRBV7-8	TRBJ2-1	.	CASSVLLAGLQQFF
TRBV5-6	TRBJ2-5	.	CASSEQGLAVRETQYF
TRBV6-1	TRBJ2-1	.	CASSEWGTGAINNEQFF
TRBV13	TRBJ2-5	.	CASSRGTAETQYF
TRBV5-4	TRBJ1-2	.	CASTNNRDRVCTF
TRBV18	TRBJ1-4	.	CASSSQGTVNEKLFF
TRBV2	TRBJ1-2	.	CASSESDRGPLGGYTF
TRBV6-5	TRBJ2-2	.	CASTRGHGELFF
TRBV10-3	TRBJ1-3	.	CAISGGQGNTIYF
TRBV13	TRBJ2-7	.	CATTRAGGGQYF
TRBV7-9	TRBJ1-6	.	CASSEQGRNSPLHF
TRBV19	TRBJ2-7	.	CASSIDRGYEQYF
TRBV5-6	TRBJ2-4	.	CASSLGGYIQYF
TRBV19	TRBJ2-1	.	CASSPGLAGAGNEQFF
TRBV7-8	TRBJ1-2	.	CASSPDRGGYGYTF
TRBV10-3	TRBJ2-5	once	CAIRTSVSQETQYF
TRBV5-1	TRBJ2-7	.	CASSREGFGQYF
TRBV27	TRBJ1-1	once	CASRRDRGPNTEAFF
TRBV30	TRBJ1-5	.	CAWSESLRSQPQHF
TRBV21-1	TRBJ1-1	.	CASNKGLLEAFF
TRBV9	TRBJ2-1	.	CASSVTSGVYNEQFF
TRBV6-5	TRBJ2-1	.	CASGAGDLSYNEQFF
TRBV6-1	TRBJ2-1	.	CASSGLAGGSYNEQFF
TRBV30	TRBJ2-7	once	CASKAGREQYF
TRBV6-5	TRBJ2-7	.	CASSQGLGDYEQYF
TRBV27	TRBJ1-2	.	CASRPQGHYGYTF
TRBV19	TRBJ2-2	.	CASSMKLAGAGELFF
TRBV7-2	TRBJ2-1	.	CASSLGERGYNEQFF
TRBV5-1	TRBJ1-2	.	CASSHPGSPAQGYTF
TRBV11-2	.	.	CASSLSTGSYEQYF
TRBV6-5	TRBJ1-5	few	CASSPGGLSNQPQHF
TRBV6-5	TRBJ1-2	.	CASRGTAPYGYTF
TRBV5-6	TRBJ2-7	few	CASSLYLAYEQYF
TRBV27	TRBJ2-7	.	CASSLFAGANYEQYF
TRBV19	TRBJ1-2	.	CASSPKTGPYGYTF
TRBV6-5	TRBJ1-5	.	CASSSGTYQPQHF
TRBV11-2	TRBJ1-5	.	CASSLDGYQPQHF
TRBV5-4	TRBJ1-6	.	CASSSGHTNSPLHF
TRBV4-1	TRBJ1-4	few	CASSQGQGGEKLFF
TRBV18	TRBJ2-5	.	CASSRGIEETQYF
TRBV7-9	TRBJ1-3	.	CASSLVVATSGNTIYF
TRBV11-2	TRBJ2-3	few	CASSQTSGGPGYTQYF
TRBV7-8	TRBJ1-1	.	CASSTLGRGEAFF
TRBV19	.	.	CASSIVGGSYEQYF
TRBV30	TRBJ1-1	.	CAWSPDRGASRTAFF
TRBV21-1	TRBJ2-3	once	CASSNGCAGLAKPSTQYF
TRBV19	TRBJ2-5	.	CASSISGTSGETQYF
TRBV6-6	TRBJ2-5	once	CASGMRDLETQYF
TRBV6-5	TRBJ2-7	few	CASSYSMARDYEQYF
TRBV2	TRBJ2-7	.	CASTLGQGINEQYF
TRBV4-2	TRBJ1-4	.	CASSQERTANEKLFF
TRBV2	TRBJ2-2	few	CASSGSAGGIELFF
TRBV15	TRBJ1-2	.	CATSRDLTGVRNYGYTF